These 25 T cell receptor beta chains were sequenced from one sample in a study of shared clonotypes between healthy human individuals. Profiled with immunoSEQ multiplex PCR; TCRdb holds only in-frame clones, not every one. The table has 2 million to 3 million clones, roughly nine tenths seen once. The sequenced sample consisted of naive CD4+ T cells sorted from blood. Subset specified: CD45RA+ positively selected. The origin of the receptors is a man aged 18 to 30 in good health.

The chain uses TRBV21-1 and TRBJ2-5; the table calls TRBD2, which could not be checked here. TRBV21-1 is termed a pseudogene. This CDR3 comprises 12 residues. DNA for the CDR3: TGTGCCAGCAGCAACGGAGAAGAGACCCAGTACTTC. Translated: CASSNGEETQYF.

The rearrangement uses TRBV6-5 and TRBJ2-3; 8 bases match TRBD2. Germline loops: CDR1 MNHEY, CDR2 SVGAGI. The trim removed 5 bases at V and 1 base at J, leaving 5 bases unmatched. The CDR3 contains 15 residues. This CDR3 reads CASSTWRGGTDTQYF. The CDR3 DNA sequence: TGTGCCAGCAGTACGTGGCGGGGGGGCACAGATACGCAGTATTTT.

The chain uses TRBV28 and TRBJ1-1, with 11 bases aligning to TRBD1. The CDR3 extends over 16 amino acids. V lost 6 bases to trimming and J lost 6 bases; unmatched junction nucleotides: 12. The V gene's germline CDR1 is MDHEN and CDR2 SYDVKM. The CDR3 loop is CASSRGTGGWGPEAFF. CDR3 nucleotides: TGTGCCAGCAGCCGCGGGACAGGGGGTTGGGGTCCTGAAGCTTTCTTT. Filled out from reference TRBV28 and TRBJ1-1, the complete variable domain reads DVKVTQSSRYLVKRTGEKVFLECVQDMDHENMFWYRQDPGLGLRLIYFSYDVKMKEKGDIPEGYSVSREKKERFSLILESASTNQTSMYLCASSRGTGGWGPEAFFGQGTRLTVV.

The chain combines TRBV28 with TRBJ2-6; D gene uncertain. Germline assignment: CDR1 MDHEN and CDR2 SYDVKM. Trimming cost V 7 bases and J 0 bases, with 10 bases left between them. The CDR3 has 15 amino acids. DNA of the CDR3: TGTGCCAGCAATGGCGGCGCCTCTGGGGCCAACGTCCTGACTTTC. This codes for CASNGGASGANVLTF.

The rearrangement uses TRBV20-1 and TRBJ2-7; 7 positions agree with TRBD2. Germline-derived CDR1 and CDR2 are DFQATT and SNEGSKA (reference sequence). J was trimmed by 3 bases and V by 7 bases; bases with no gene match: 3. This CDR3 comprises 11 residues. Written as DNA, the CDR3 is TGCAGTGTGCTAGCGGACTACGAGCAGTACTTC. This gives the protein CSVLADYEQYF.

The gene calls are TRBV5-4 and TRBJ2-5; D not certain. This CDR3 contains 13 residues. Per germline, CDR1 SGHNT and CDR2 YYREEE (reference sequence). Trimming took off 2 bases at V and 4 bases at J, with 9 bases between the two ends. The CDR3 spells CASSFIDPETQYF. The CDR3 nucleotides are TGTGCCAGCAGCTTTATCGACCCAGAGACCCAGTACTTC.

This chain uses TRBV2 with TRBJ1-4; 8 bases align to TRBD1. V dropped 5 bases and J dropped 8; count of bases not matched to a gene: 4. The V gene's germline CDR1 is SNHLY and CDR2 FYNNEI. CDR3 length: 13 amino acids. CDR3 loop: CASSHRGGEKLFF. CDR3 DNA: TGTGCCAGCAGTCACAGGGGGGGGGAAAAACTGTTTTTT.

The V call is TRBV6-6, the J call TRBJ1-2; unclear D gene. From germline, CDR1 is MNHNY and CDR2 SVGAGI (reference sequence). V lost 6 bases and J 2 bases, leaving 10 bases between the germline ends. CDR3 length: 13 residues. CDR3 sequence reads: CASRAPGNYGYTF. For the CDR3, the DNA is TGTGCCAGCAGAGCTCCAGGAAACTATGGCTACACCTTC.

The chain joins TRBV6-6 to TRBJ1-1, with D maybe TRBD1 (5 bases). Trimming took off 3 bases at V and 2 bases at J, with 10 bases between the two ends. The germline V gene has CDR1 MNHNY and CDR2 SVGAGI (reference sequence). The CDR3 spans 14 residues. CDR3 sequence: CASSYGRANTEAFF. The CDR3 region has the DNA TGTGCCAGCAGTTATGGCAGGGCTAACACTGAAGCTTTCTTT.

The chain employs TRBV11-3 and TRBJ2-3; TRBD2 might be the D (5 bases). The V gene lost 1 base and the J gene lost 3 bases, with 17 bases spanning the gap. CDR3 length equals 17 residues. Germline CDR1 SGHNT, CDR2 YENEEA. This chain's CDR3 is CASSLGFAGSITDTQYF. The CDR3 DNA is TGTGCCAGCAGCTTAGGTTTTGCTGGGAGTATTACAGATACGCAGTATTTT.

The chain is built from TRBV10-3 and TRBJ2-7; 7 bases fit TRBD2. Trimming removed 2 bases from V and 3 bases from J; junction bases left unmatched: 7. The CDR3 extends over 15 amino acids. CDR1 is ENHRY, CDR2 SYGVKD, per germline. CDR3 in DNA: TGTGCCATCAGTGAGGCGGGAGATCCCTTCTACGAGCAGTACTTC. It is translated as CAISEAGDPFYEQYF.

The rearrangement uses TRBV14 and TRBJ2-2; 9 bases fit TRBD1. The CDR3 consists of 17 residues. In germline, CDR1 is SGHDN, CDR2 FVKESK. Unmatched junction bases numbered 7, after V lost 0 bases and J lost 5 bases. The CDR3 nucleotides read TGTGCCAGCAGCCAAGATTGGCGACAGGGGGAGACCGGGGAGCTGTTTTTT. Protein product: CASSQDWRQGETGELFF.

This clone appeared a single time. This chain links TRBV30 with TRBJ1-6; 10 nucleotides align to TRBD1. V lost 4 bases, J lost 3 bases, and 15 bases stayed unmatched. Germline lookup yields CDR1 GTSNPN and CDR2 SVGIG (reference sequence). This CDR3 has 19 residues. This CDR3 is CAWNNPRRDRGFYNSPLHF. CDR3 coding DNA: TGTGCCTGGAATAACCCTCGTCGGGACAGGGGCTTCTATAATTCACCCCTCCACTTT.

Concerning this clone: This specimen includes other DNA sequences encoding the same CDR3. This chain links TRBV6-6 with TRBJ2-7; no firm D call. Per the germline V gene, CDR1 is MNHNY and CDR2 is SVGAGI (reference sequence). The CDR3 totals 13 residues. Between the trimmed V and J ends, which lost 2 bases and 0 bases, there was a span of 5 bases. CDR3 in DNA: TGTGCCAGCAGTTACCTCTCCTCCTACGAGCAGTACTTC. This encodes CASSYLSSYEQYF.

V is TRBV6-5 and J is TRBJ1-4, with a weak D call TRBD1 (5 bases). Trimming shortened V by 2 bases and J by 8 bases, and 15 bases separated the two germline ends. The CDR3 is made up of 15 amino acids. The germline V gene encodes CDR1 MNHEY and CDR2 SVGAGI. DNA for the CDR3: TGTGCCAGCAGTTACGGTGAAGGGGTTTACGAAAAACTGTTTTTT. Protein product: CASSYGEGVYEKLFF.

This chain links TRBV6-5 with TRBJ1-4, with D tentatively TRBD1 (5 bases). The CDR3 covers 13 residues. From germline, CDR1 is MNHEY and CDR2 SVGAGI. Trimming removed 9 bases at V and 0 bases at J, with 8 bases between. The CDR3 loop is CASQGTTNEKLFF. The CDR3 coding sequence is TGTGCCAGTCAGGGCACAACTAATGAAAAACTGTTTTTT.

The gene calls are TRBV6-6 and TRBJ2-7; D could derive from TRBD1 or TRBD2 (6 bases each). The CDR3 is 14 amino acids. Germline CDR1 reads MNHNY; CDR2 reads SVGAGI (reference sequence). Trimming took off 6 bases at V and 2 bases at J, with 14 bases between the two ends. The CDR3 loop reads CASRRWGATYEQYF. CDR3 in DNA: TGTGCCAGCAGGCGCTGGGGGGCGACCTACGAGCAGTACTTC.

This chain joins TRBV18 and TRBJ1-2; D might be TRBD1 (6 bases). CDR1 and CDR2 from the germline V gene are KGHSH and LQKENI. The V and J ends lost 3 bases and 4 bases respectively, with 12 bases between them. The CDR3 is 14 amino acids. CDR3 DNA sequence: TGTGCCAGCTCACCCACAGGGTGGTCCTATGGCTACACCTTC. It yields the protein CASSPTGWSYGYTF.

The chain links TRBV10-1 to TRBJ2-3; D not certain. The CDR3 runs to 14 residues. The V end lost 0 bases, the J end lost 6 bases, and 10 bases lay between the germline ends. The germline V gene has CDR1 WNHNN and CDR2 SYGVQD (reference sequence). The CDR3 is CASSESIAWDTQYF. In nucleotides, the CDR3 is TGCGCCAGCAGTGAGTCGATCGCGTGGGATACGCAGTATTTT.

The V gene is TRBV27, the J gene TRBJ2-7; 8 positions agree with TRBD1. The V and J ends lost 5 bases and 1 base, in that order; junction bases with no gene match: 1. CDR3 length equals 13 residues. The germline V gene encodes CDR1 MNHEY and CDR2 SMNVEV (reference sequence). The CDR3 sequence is CASSRQGSYEQYF. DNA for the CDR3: TGTGCCAGCAGTCGACAGGGGTCCTACGAGCAGTACTTC.

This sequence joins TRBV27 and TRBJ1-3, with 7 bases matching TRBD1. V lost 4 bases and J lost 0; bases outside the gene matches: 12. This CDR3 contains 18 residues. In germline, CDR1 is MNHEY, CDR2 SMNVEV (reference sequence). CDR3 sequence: CASSSRQGLLSSGNTIYF. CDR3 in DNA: TGTGCCAGCAGTTCCCGACAGGGCCTCCTGAGCTCTGGAAACACCATATATTTT.

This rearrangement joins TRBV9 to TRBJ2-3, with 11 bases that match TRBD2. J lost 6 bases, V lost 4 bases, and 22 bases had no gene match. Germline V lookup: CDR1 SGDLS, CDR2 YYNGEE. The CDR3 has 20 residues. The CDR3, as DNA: TGTGCCAGCAGCCCCCGGACTCCGATTCATAGCGGGGGGGCAGGGGATACGCAGTATTTT. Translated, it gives CASSPRTPIHSGGAGDTQYF.

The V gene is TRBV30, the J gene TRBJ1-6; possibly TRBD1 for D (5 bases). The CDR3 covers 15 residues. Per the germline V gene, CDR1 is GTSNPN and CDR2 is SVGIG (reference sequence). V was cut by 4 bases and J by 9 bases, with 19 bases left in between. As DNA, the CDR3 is TGTGCCTGGATCTCTCGGGACCCTTCGCGTTCACCCCTCCACTTT. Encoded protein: CAWISRDPSRSPLHF.

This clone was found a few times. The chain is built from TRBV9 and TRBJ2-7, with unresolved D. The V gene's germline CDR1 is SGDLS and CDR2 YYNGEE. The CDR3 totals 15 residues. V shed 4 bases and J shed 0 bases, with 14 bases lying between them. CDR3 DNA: TGTGCCAGCAGCCCGGACGTGAGGAGCTCCTACGAGCAGTACTTC. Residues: CASSPDVRSSYEQYF.

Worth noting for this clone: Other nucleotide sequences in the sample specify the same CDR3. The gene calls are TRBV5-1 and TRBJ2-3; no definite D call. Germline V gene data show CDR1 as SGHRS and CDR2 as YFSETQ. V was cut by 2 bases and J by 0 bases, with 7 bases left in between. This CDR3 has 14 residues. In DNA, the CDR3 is TGCGCCAGCAGCTTCACCTCTAGCACAGATACGCAGTATTTT. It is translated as CASSFTSSTDTQYF.